A single TCR beta chain is shown here with its context. Its target is unknown. This sample was included in a study of T cell responses to AZD1222 COVID-19 vaccine. About the study: Combined were second doses at about 4 or about 12 weeks. The study's findings and limits: Spike-specific TCR repertoires showed rising breadth and depth after two AZD1222 doses. No repertoire was sampled before or during the peak T cell response, only after it. Seropositive AZD1222 recipients at baseline numbered only six or seven.

The repertoire was sequenced with immunoSEQ multiplex PCR; TCRdb's copy has only in-frame clones and lacks some. The table shows 100,000 or so clones, with 84% occurring only once. CDR1 MNHEY and CDR2 SVGAGI come from the germline V gene. V was clipped by 10 bases and J by 3 bases; unmatched bases: 9. The CDR3 length is 14 residues. The receptor's source is an adult in good health. The chain has TRBV6-5 and TRBJ2-3, with TRBD2 matching 8 bases. Material: peripheral blood, obtained on day 0 of AZD1222 vaccination. The CDR3 sequence: CANGPGLGTDTQYF. The CDR3 DNA follows: TGTGCCAATGGACCGGGACTAGGGACAGATACGCAGTATTTT.